This entry lists 25 T cell receptor beta chains sequenced from one sample in a study of T cell responses to AZD1222 COVID-19 vaccine. Libraries were prepared by immunoSEQ multiplex PCR; TCRdb keeps only in-frame clonotypes and omits some of them. The data hold fewer than 200,000 clones, with less than 90% observed a single time. Sequencing used peripheral blood, obtained on day 0 of AZD1222 vaccination. The source of these receptors is an adult in good health.

The chain links TRBV7-9 to TRBJ2-7; no firm D call. Germline V gene lookup returns CDR1 SEHNR and CDR2 FQNEAQ (reference sequence). The CDR3 is 13 amino acids. V was shortened by 0 bases and J by 3 bases, with 6 bases between the two germline ends. The CDR3: CASSLAIHYEQYF. The CDR3 nucleotides read TGTGCCAGCAGCTTAGCGATTCACTACGAGCAGTACTTC.

The rearrangement links TRBV3-1 (or the pseudogene TRBV3-2) to TRBJ2-1, with a weak D call TRBD1 (5 bases). The length of the CDR3 is 14 residues. The germline gives CDR1 LGHDT, CDR2 YNNKEL (reference sequence). Trimming left V 6 bases short and J 5 bases short, with 14 bases between. CDR3 amino acids: CASSDRTTNNEQFF. Written as DNA, the CDR3 is TGTGCCAGCAGTGACCGGACAACTAACAATGAGCAGTTCTTC.

For the CDR3, the DNA is TGTGCCAGCAGCTCCCAGTACCAAGAGACCCAGTACTTC. It yields the protein CASSSQYQETQYF. V is TRBV11-3 and J is TRBJ2-5, with D unclear. This CDR3 has 13 residues. V was cut by 4 bases and J by 0 bases, with 6 bases left in between. Per germline, CDR1 SGHNT and CDR2 YENEEA.

The CDR3 spells CATQTGGDTEAFF. In DNA, the CDR3 is TGTGCCACCCAGACAGGGGGGGACACTGAAGCTTTCTTT. The V call is TRBV6-5, the J call TRBJ1-1; 9 bases line up with TRBD1. The ends lost 10 bases at V and 3 bases at J; junction bases unmatched: 6. Germline V lookup: CDR1 MNHEY, CDR2 SVGAGI. The CDR3 covers 13 residues.

The V and J genes are TRBV18 and TRBJ1-1; 9 positions agree with TRBD1. CDR1 is KGHSH, CDR2 LQKENI, per germline. The CDR3 length is 18 residues. After removal of 1 base from V and 4 bases from J, the junction contained 13 bases not matched to a gene. CDR3: CASSPLSGTGKIFTEAFF. CDR3 in DNA: TGTGCCAGCTCACCACTTTCCGGGACAGGGAAAATCTTCACTGAAGCTTTCTTT.

This chain connects TRBV16 to TRBJ2-1; D call uncertain. The V end was cut by 0 bases, the J end by 2 bases, with 8 bases between. The CDR3 consists of 15 residues. CDR1 is KGHSY, CDR2 FQNENV, per germline. CDR3 amino acids: CASSQSIGAYNEQFF. CDR3 bases: TGTGCCAGCAGCCAATCGATTGGAGCCTACAATGAGCAGTTCTTC.

The rearrangement uses TRBV30 and TRBJ1-1, with D hard to call. Germline loops: CDR1 GTSNPN, CDR2 SVGIG (reference sequence). With 3 bases removed from V and 0 bases from J, the gap between germline ends came to 11 bases. CDR3 length equals 14 residues. The CDR3 loop is CAWREGIMNTEAFF. Here the CDR3 DNA reads TGTGCCTGGAGAGAGGGCATCATGAACACTGAAGCTTTCTTT.

The chain couples TRBV6-5 to TRBJ2-7, with D perhaps given as TRBD1 or TRBD2 (5 bases each). Germline CDR1 reads MNHEY; CDR2 reads SVGAGI. The CDR3 consists of 14 residues. V was shortened by 4 bases and J by 2 bases, with 12 bases between the two germline ends. CDR3 sequence reads: CASSSEVGAYEQYV. DNA of the CDR3: TGTGCCAGCAGTTCCGAGGTGGGGGCCTACGAGCAGTACGTC.

The CDR3 DNA reads as TGTGCCAGCAGTTTATATATCTCGCTCCTTAGCAATCAGCCCCAGCATTTT. Translating it yields CASSLYISLLSNQPQHF. This chain connects TRBV28 to TRBJ1-5; D gene unclear. The V gene lost 1 base and the J gene lost 0 bases, with 13 bases spanning the gap. Germline CDR1 and CDR2: MDHEN and SYDVKM. CDR3 length equals 17 residues.

This clone was seen just once. This chain links TRBV3-1 (or the pseudogene TRBV3-2) with TRBJ2-7, with 16 positions matching TRBD2. Germline CDR1 LGHDT, CDR2 YNNKEL (reference sequence). This CDR3 is built from 19 residues. The V and J ends lost 4 bases and 0 bases, in that order; junction bases with no gene match: 9. In DNA form, the CDR3 reads TGTGCCAGCAGCCTAGGGACTAGCGGGAGGGAGGGCAGCTCCTACGAGCAGTACTTC. It yields the protein CASSLGTSGREGSSYEQYF.

This chain joins TRBV27 and TRBJ1-5, with D perhaps TRBD1 (6 bases). Germline V gene lookup returns CDR1 MNHEY and CDR2 SMNVEV (reference sequence). V dropped 5 bases and J dropped 3 bases, with 17 bases sitting between them. The CDR3 has 16 amino acids. In DNA form, the CDR3 reads TGTGCCAGCAGTAGGAACAGGGCTAGCGACAATCAGCCCCAGCATTTT. Its translation is CASSRNRASDNQPQHF.

This chain joins TRBV3-1 (or the pseudogene TRBV3-2) and TRBJ1-2; 12 bases align to TRBD1. There are 13 residues in the CDR3. The junction had 3 bases not matched to a gene; V was cut back by 6 bases and J by 7 bases. Germline V gene lookup returns CDR1 LGHDT and CDR2 YNNKEL (reference sequence). CDR3 bases: TGTGCCAGCAGGGGACAGGGGGCAGGTGGCTACACCTTC. Amino acids: CASRGQGAGGYTF.

This chain joins TRBV5-8 and TRBJ2-3, with TRBD1 matching over 9 bases. The germline V gene encodes CDR1 SGHTS and CDR2 YDEGEE. CDR3 length equals 14 residues. The J segment lost 1 base and the V segment lost 6 bases, leaving 3 bases of the junction unmatched. The CDR3 reads CASNRGLGTDTQYF. CDR3 DNA sequence: TGTGCCAGCAACAGGGGGCTAGGCACAGATACGCAGTATTTT.

The rearrangement joins TRBV18 to TRBJ1-5, with 7 bases fitting TRBD1. Germline lookup yields CDR1 KGHSH and CDR2 LQKENI. The CDR3 is 13 residues long. The J segment lost 7 bases and the V segment lost 5 bases, leaving 5 bases of the junction unmatched. CDR3 coding DNA: TGTGCCAGCTCAGCAGCAGGGGGGCAGCCCCAGCATTTT. This sequence encodes CASSAAGGQPQHF.

This clone was picked up a small number of times. The rearrangement joins TRBV12-5 to TRBJ1-1; D gene unclear. V dropped 7 bases and J dropped 1 base, with 13 bases sitting between them. The CDR3 is made up of 14 amino acids. The V gene's germline CDR1 is LGHNT and CDR2 FRNRAP. The CDR3 reads CASARLKENTEAFF. For the CDR3, the DNA is TGTGCTAGTGCCCGCCTAAAGGAGAACACTGAAGCTTTCTTT.

V is TRBV10-3 and J is TRBJ2-6; 8 bases align to TRBD1. J gave up 0 bases and V 3 bases, and 10 bases lay outside the gene matches. Germline CDR1 is ENHRY and CDR2 is SYGVKD. The CDR3 runs to 19 residues. This CDR3 reads CAISETGQAQFSGANVLTF. The CDR3 DNA sequence: TGTGCCATCAGTGAAACGGGACAGGCACAGTTCTCTGGGGCCAACGTCCTGACTTTC.

The rearrangement joins TRBV30 to TRBJ2-2; TRBD1 might be the D (6 bases). CDR3 size: 14 residues. Trimming left V 1 base short and J 8 bases short, with 14 bases between. Germline CDR1 is GTSNPN and CDR2 is SVGIG (reference sequence). The chain's CDR3 is CAWSEGGWLGELFF. The CDR3, as DNA: TGTGCCTGGAGTGAAGGGGGATGGTTAGGGGAGCTGTTTTTT.

V and J are TRBV2 and TRBJ2-1; 7 bases are a match to TRBD2. The CDR3 runs to 13 residues. Germline CDR1 is SNHLY and CDR2 is FYNNEI. After removal of 4 bases from V and 3 bases from J, the junction contained 0 bases not matched to a gene. The CDR3 reads CASSASGYNEQFF. Written as DNA, the CDR3 is TGTGCCAGCAGTGCTAGCGGCTACAATGAGCAGTTCTTC.

V is TRBV7-8 and J is TRBJ1-6, with 7 bases identical to TRBD1. This CDR3 comprises 15 residues. Losses at the gene ends were 0 bases for V and 9 bases for J; bases not matched to a gene: 5. Per germline, CDR1 SGHVS and CDR2 FQNEAQ. The CDR3 sequence is CASSLALDRVSPLHF. The CDR3 region has the DNA TGTGCCAGCAGCTTAGCGTTAGACAGGGTTTCACCCCTCCACTTT. Combining the CDR3 with reference TRBV7-8 and TRBJ1-6 gives the whole variable domain GAGVSQSPRYKVAKRGQDVALRCDPISGHVSLFWYQQALGQGPEFLTYFQNEAQLDKSGLPSDRFFAERPEGSVSTLKIQRTQQEDSAVYLCASSLALDRVSPLHFGNGTRLTVT.

This chain joins TRBV28 and TRBJ1-5; 7 bases map to TRBD1. CDR1 and CDR2 from the germline V gene are MDHEN and SYDVKM. With V trimmed by 6 bases and J by 4 bases, 6 bases remained unmatched. This CDR3 is built from 14 residues. The CDR3 nucleotides are TGTGCCAGCAGCCAGGGACAGTTTAATCAGCCCCAGCATTTT. Protein product: CASSQGQFNQPQHF.

The gene calls are TRBV7-2 and TRBJ2-3; no clear D. Germline V gene sequence: CDR1 SGHTA, CDR2 FQGNSA. The CDR3 covers 12 residues. Deletions cut 6 bases from V and 2 bases from J, with 6 bases between. CDR3: CASRSVTDTQYF. CDR3 sequence (DNA): TGTGCCAGCAGGAGCGTCACAGATACGCAGTATTTT.

This clone was counted a single time. The genes are TRBV9 and TRBJ1-1; tentatively, D is TRBD1 (5 bases). CDR1 and CDR2 (germline): SGDLS, YYNGEE. The CDR3 extends over 15 amino acids. V lost 4 bases to trimming and J lost 1 base, with 14 bases between them. CDR3 loop: CASSKGTPANTEAFF. CDR3 DNA sequence: TGTGCCAGCAGCAAGGGGACGCCGGCGAACACTGAAGCTTTCTTT. The full variable domain, with the rest looked up from reference TRBV9 and TRBJ1-1, is DSGVTQTPKHLITATGQRVTLRCSPRSGDLSVYWYQQSLDQGLQFLIQYYNGEERAKGNILERFSAQQFPDLHSELNLSSLELGDSALYFCASSKGTPANTEAFFGQGTRLTVV.

This sequence joins TRBV20-1 and TRBJ2-6; D unclear. The V end was cut by 3 bases, the J end by 0 bases, with 12 bases between. Germline-derived CDR1 and CDR2 are DFQATT and SNEGSKA (reference sequence). The CDR3 spans 16 residues. Here the CDR3 reads CSASWGVPSGANVLTF. DNA of the CDR3: TGCAGTGCTAGTTGGGGTGTCCCCTCTGGGGCCAACGTCCTGACTTTC.

Concerning this clone: Mismatch with germline at one junction end may stem from a read error. The chain is built from TRBV4-3 and TRBJ2-7; no firm D call. The CDR3 is 15 amino acids. The V gene's germline CDR1 is LGHNA and CDR2 YSLEER. The CDR3 bases are TGCGTCAGCAGCCAAGATGCCCAGTCTAGCTACGAGCAGTACTTC. Translated: CVSSQDAQSSYEQYF.

CDR3 residues: CASTPTGPSSGNTIYF. CDR3 DNA: TGTGCCAGCACCCCGACAGGCCCGTCCTCTGGAAACACCATATATTTT. J is TRBJ1-3 and V is TRBV28, with a possible D match to TRBD1 (6 bases). The CDR3 spans 16 residues. Germline V gives CDR1 MDHEN, CDR2 SYDVKM. Trimming left V 7 bases short and J 0 bases short, with 16 bases between.